This is a list of T cell receptor beta chains from one sample in a study of blood T cell repertoires in COVID-19. Libraries were prepared by immunoSEQ multiplex PCR; TCRdb keeps only in-frame clonotypes and omits some of them. The profile shows about 130,000 clones, around nine tenths of them singletons. What was sequenced was peripheral blood. These receptors were taken from a woman aged 70-85 years with COVID-19, enrolled during active disease. CDR3s include the opening cysteine and the closing phenylalanine or tryptophan. The D gene is left open where the match is weak. Some rows have no size entry. The others give once, few or many, or a class for an expanded clone.

V gene: TRBV10-1
D gene: TRBD1
clone size: .
J gene: TRBJ2-3
CDR3 DNA: TGCGCCAGCAGTGATTTGGGACAGGGGTCAGATACGCAGTATTTT
CDR3 protein: CASSDLGQGSDTQYF

V gene: TRBV5-1
D gene: .
clone size: few
J gene: TRBJ2-1
CDR3 DNA: TGCGCCAGCAGCTTGGCCCCAGGGGCACTAGACAATGAGCAGTTCTTC
CDR3 protein: CASSLAPGALDNEQFF

V gene: TRBV7-9
D gene: TRBD1
clone size: .
J gene: TRBJ2-2
CDR3 DNA: TGTGCCAGCAGCCCGGGACAGGCTCCCACCGGGGAGCTGTTTTTT
CDR3 protein: CASSPGQAPTGELFF

V gene: TRBV4-2
D gene: TRBD1
clone size: once
J gene: TRBJ2-1
CDR3 DNA: TGTGCCAGCAGCCAGGGGGACGGGGACAGGGTGGCTGAGCAGTTCTTC
CDR3 protein: CASSQGDGDRVAEQFF

V gene: TRBV28
D gene: TRBD1
clone size: .
J gene: TRBJ2-4
CDR3 DNA: TGTGCCAGCAGTTTATCCTCTGTAACAGGGGGCAGGGACATTCAGTACTTC
CDR3 protein: CASSLSSVTGGRDIQYF

V gene: TRBV28
D gene: .
clone size: .
J gene: TRBJ1-5
CDR3 DNA: TGTGCCAGCAGTCCCTGGGCGTTGAGGGATACCAATCAGCCCCAGCATTTT
CDR3 protein: CASSPWALRDTNQPQHF

V gene: TRBV19
D gene: TRBD1
clone size: .
J gene: TRBJ1-2
CDR3 DNA: TGTGCCAGTAGTGTAGGGACAGGGAACTATGGCTACACCTTC
CDR3 protein: CASSVGTGNYGYTF

V gene: TRBV30
D gene: .
clone size: .
J gene: TRBJ2-1
CDR3 DNA: TGTGCCTGGAGTGGCGGGCCTTACAATGAGCAGTTCTTC
CDR3 protein: CAWSGGPYNEQFF

V gene: TRBV6-4
D gene: TRBD2
clone size: .
J gene: TRBJ2-3
CDR3 DNA: TGTGCCAGCAGTGACTCTAGCGGGGGGGCAACAGATACGCAGTATTTT
CDR3 protein: CASSDSSGGATDTQYF

V gene: TRBV2
D gene: TRBD1
clone size: .
J gene: TRBJ1-1
CDR3 DNA: TGTGCCAGCAGTGGCGGCAGGGGGCATAAGGGCACTGAAGCTTTCTTT
CDR3 protein: CASSGGRGHKGTEAFF

V gene: TRBV7-9
D gene: .
clone size: .
J gene: TRBJ2-7
CDR3 DNA: TGTGCCAGCAGAGGGTCGGAAAAGGGGGTATACGAGCAGTACTTC
CDR3 protein: CASRGSEKGVYEQYF